The entry below gives a single T cell receptor beta chain sequence along with its context. The sample originates from a study of blood T cell repertoires in COVID-19. As for the study in general: Samples taken during acute and convalescent COVID-19 were collected in the United States, Italy and Spain. The analysed material was cDNA or gDNA that came from T cells, B-cell-depleted T cells, or PBMCs.

Original methodology: Scientists estimated how many nucleated cells there were by amplifying reference gene primers. Measured with immunoSEQ multiplex PCR; TCRdb has only the in-frame clones, and not every one. That table gives V, J and clone size, and the DNA gave D and trimming. The table has tens of thousands of clones, roughly 89% seen once. The germline V gene encodes CDR1 SGHNT and CDR2 YYREEE (reference sequence). With V trimmed by 4 bases and J by 5 bases, 9 bases remained unmatched. This CDR3 has 15 residues. The specimen sequenced was peripheral blood. The chain is built from TRBV5-4 and TRBJ1-2, with 9 nucleotides matching TRBD1. This sequence originates from a woman aged 80 or over with active COVID-19. CDR3 sequence: CASSAPGQGVYGYTF. The CDR3 nucleotides read TGTGCCAGCAGCGCACCGGGACAGGGAGTATATGGCTACACCTTC.